A selection of T cell receptor beta chains follows, all from one sample in a study of shared clonotypes between healthy human individuals. Produced via immunoSEQ multiplex PCR; TCRdb's table is partial and in-frame only. This table holds approximately 2,000,000 clones, 80% to 95% found once. What was sequenced was naive CD4+ T cells from PBMCs. These receptors were collected from a man aged 18-30 years in good health. Some clones in this sample may be carry-over from other donors' samples. Both conserved end residues are part of each CDR3. The D gene is left open where the match is weak. Size tells how often a clone was seen (once, few, many) or the class of an expanded clone, and some rows leave it out.

TRBJ1-2	TRBV5-1	.	.	CASSLGPSNYGYTF	TGCGCCAGCAGCTTGGGACCGAGTAACTATGGCTACACCTTC
TRBJ2-1	TRBV5-1	TRBD2	.	CASSSLTSGSMNEQFF	TGCGCCAGCAGCTCCCTGACTAGCGGGAGTATGAATGAGCAGTTCTTC
TRBJ2-7	TRBV6-1	TRBD1	.	CASSADRGSYEQYF	TGTGCCAGCAGTGCAGACAGGGGGTCCTACGAGCAGTACTTC
TRBJ1-2	TRBV28	.	.	CASTKAGAHGYTF	TGTGCCAGCACCAAGGCGGGGGCCCATGGCTACACCTTC
TRBJ1-2	TRBV28	TRBD1	.	CASSLQGAGDYGYTF	TGTGCCAGCAGTTTACAGGGGGCGGGCGACTATGGCTACACCTTC
TRBJ1-5	TRBV2	.	.	CASRTDGNQPQHF	TGTGCCAGCAGGACAGACGGAAATCAGCCCCAGCATTTT
TRBJ1-1	TRBV18	.	.	CASSPSGANTEAFF	TGTGCCAGCTCACCCTCCGGGGCCAACACTGAAGCTTTCTTT
TRBJ2-7	TRBV7-3	.	.	CASSPSGGYEQYF	TGTGCCAGCAGCCCCTCCGGGGGCTACGAGCAGTACTTC
TRBJ2-2	TRBV19	TRBD1	.	CASSINRGFRAGELFF	TGTGCCAGTAGTATAAACAGGGGATTTCGGGCCGGGGAGCTGTTTTTT
TRBJ2-5	TRBV19	.	.	CASSHLGQETQYF	TGTGCCAGTAGCCACTTGGGACAAGAGACCCAGTACTTC
TRBJ1-4	TRBV7-2	.	.	CASSFVGGGEKLFF	TGTGCCAGCAGCTTCGTCGGGGGTGGTGAAAAACTGTTTTTT
TRBJ2-7	TRBV20-1	.	.	CSARGSYEQYF	TGCAGTGCTAGGGGATCGTACGAGCAGTACTTC
TRBJ2-7	TRBV11-2	TRBD2	.	CASSSPSGLTYEQYF	TGTGCCAGCAGCTCTCCTAGCGGCCTGACTTACGAGCAGTACTTC
TRBJ1-3	TRBV11-2	TRBD1	.	CASSWGQGLRNTIYF	TGTGCCAGCAGCTGGGGACAGGGGCTCCGAAACACCATATATTTT
TRBJ2-5	TRBV6-5	TRBD2	once	CASSYSGLAGGETQYF	TGTGCCAGCAGTTACTCTGGACTAGCGGGAGGAGAGACCCAGTACTTC
TRBJ1-5	TRBV28	.	once	CASSVSLNQPQHF	TGTGCCAGCAGCGTCTCATTGAATCAGCCCCAGCATTTT